These 26 T cell receptor beta chains originate from one sample sequenced in a study of blood T cell repertoires in COVID-19. Libraries were prepared by immunoSEQ multiplex PCR; TCRdb keeps only in-frame clonotypes and omits some of them. Among a few hundred thousand clones listed, 89% were seen once. The sequenced material came from peripheral blood. All receptors derive from a man aged 35-49 years with acute or convalescent COVID-19.

The chain uses TRBV29-1 and TRBJ2-3; 11 bases map to TRBD2. The V gene end was trimmed by 4 bases and the J gene end by 6 bases; junction bases not matched to a gene: 6. The germline V gene has CDR1 SQVTM and CDR2 ANQGSEA. The CDR3 consists of 14 residues. CDR3 residues: CSVVLAGVGDTQYF. CDR3 nucleotide sequence: TGCAGCGTTGTACTAGCGGGGGTGGGGGATACGCAGTATTTT.

Written as DNA, the CDR3 is TGTGCCATCAGTGAGTCGAATCTAGCGCTGCGACACGAGACCCAGTACTTC. Protein: CAISESNLALRHETQYF. This chain links TRBV10-3 with TRBJ2-5; maybe TRBD2 (6 bases). This CDR3 contains 17 residues. Germline values: CDR1 ENHRY, CDR2 SYGVKD. V was pared by 0 bases and J by 5 bases, with 19 bases between.

This sequence joins TRBV6-5 and TRBJ2-5; tentatively, D is TRBD2 (6 bases). CDR3 length: 14 amino acids. Deletions cut 11 bases from V and 5 bases from J, with 21 bases between. CDR1 MNHEY and CDR2 SVGAGI come from the germline V gene. The CDR3 reads CASRREPRRETQYF. CDR3 sequence (DNA): TGTGCCTCCAGGAGGGAGCCCCGAAGGGAGACCCAGTACTTC.

This clone was counted once. The V call is TRBV5-4, the J call TRBJ2-5, with D possibly being TRBD1 (6 bases). The CDR3 runs to 13 residues. Germline lookup yields CDR1 SGHNT and CDR2 YYREEE (reference sequence). V dropped 7 bases and J dropped 3 bases, with 13 bases sitting between them. CDR3 nucleotide sequence: TGTGCCAGCCTGTTCAGGGGTGAAGAGACCCAGTACTTC. Protein: CASLFRGEETQYF.

The gene calls are TRBV6-5 and TRBJ1-1, with a tentative D call TRBD1 (5 bases). The CDR3 totals 13 residues. V was clipped by 6 bases and J by 5 bases, with 13 bases between them. CDR1 is MNHEY and CDR2 is SVGAGI in the germline V gene. CDR3 coding DNA: TGTGCCAGCAGCCCGAACAGGTTGACTGAAGCTTTCTTT. It codes for CASSPNRLTEAFF.

This sequence joins TRBV27 and TRBJ1-5; D unresolved. This CDR3 spans 13 amino acids. Germline CDR1 and CDR2: MNHEY and SMNVEV (reference sequence). Trimming shortened V by 3 bases and J by 6 bases, and 9 bases separated the two germline ends. Here the CDR3 reads CASSFRRSQPQHF. In nucleotides, the CDR3 is TGTGCCAGCAGTTTCCGGCGGAGTCAGCCCCAGCATTTT.

The genes are TRBV5-4 and TRBJ2-3, with 8 bases aligning to TRBD1. Per germline, CDR1 SGHNT and CDR2 YYREEE (reference sequence). There are 15 residues in the CDR3. Trimming cost V 7 bases and J 2 bases; bases outside gene matches: 9. The CDR3 coding sequence is TGTGCCAGCGGACGACAGGGGAGTCCCACAGATACGCAGTATTTT. Translating gives CASGRQGSPTDTQYF.

The chain carries TRBV19 and TRBJ2-1; D is undetermined. The CDR3 contains 13 residues. The germline CDR1 and CDR2 sequences are LNHDA and SQIVND (reference sequence). V dropped 6 bases and J dropped 4 bases, with 10 bases sitting between them. Written as DNA, the CDR3 is TGTGCCAGTAGCCCCCCGGAGTACAATGAGCAGTTCTTC. Translating gives CASSPPEYNEQFF.

This clone was counted between two and nine times. Within the sample, other DNA sequences also encode this same CDR3. This chain's CDR3 is CASSYLRDYGYTF. The CDR3 DNA reads TGTGCCAGCAGTTACCTCAGGGACTATGGCTACACCTTC. J is TRBJ1-2 and V is TRBV6-5; perhaps TRBD1 as D (5 bases). This CDR3 has 13 residues. Trimming shortened V by 2 bases and J by 3 bases, and 7 bases separated the two germline ends. Germline loops: CDR1 MNHEY, CDR2 SVGAGI.

The chain uses TRBV9 and TRBJ2-1, with 12 bases matching TRBD2. The CDR3 sequence is 16 residues long. Per the germline V gene, CDR1 is SGDLS and CDR2 is YYNGEE. J lost 10 bases, V lost 2 bases, and 10 bases had no gene match. The CDR3 DNA follows: TGTGCCAGCAGCGTGGGGCCGGGACTAGCGGGTTCCGAGCAGTTCTTC. Its protein product is CASSVGPGLAGSEQFF. Full variable domain (missing parts from reference TRBV9 and TRBJ2-1): DSGVTQTPKHLITATGQRVTLRCSPRSGDLSVYWYQQSLDQGLQFLIQYYNGEERAKGNILERFSAQQFPDLHSELNLSSLELGDSALYFCASSVGPGLAGSEQFFGPGTRLTVL.

The chain uses TRBV6-6 and TRBJ2-1; D might be TRBD1 (6 bases). V was clipped by 6 bases and J by 10 bases, with 13 bases between them. The CDR3 extends over 12 amino acids. Looked up from germline, CDR1 is MNHNY and CDR2 is SVGAGI (reference sequence). CDR3 loop: CASRVNRVEQFF. The DNA of the CDR3 is TGTGCCAGCAGGGTCAACAGGGTCGAGCAGTTCTTC.

This chain connects TRBV18 to TRBJ2-3; 14 bases align to TRBD2. The CDR3 spans 18 residues. Germline values: CDR1 KGHSH, CDR2 LQKENI. V shed 3 bases, J shed 3 bases, and the junction held 8 bases outside the gene matches. CDR3 protein: CASSPLSGLAGGTDTQYF. CDR3 DNA sequence: TGTGCCAGCTCACCGTTATCCGGACTAGCGGGAGGAACAGATACGCAGTATTTT.

This clone was observed a few times. This chain uses TRBV6-5 with TRBJ1-5, with a possible D match to TRBD1 (5 bases). V gave up 3 bases and J gave up 9 bases, with 15 bases separating them. CDR1 is MNHEY and CDR2 is SVGAGI in the germline V gene. This CDR3 is 14 amino acids long. The CDR3 DNA is TGTGCCAGCAGTTATCTAGGGGCCCTGGGGCCCCAGCATTTT. Residues: CASSYLGALGPQHF.

The chain carries TRBV10-3 and TRBJ2-1; D is ambiguous. Germline V gene sequence: CDR1 ENHRY, CDR2 SYGVKD. This CDR3 comprises 13 residues. V was cut by 8 bases and J by 6 bases, with 14 bases left in between. CDR3 region: CAIYRTALNEQFF. The CDR3 DNA reads as TGTGCCATCTATCGAACCGCACTCAATGAGCAGTTCTTC.

The chain recombines TRBV28 with TRBJ2-1; 13 bases agree with TRBD2. After removal of 8 bases from V and 0 bases from J, the junction contained 7 bases not matched to a gene. Germline assignment: CDR1 MDHEN and CDR2 SYDVKM. The CDR3 loop spans 17 amino acids. The CDR3 coding sequence is TGTGCCAGCTGGACTAGCGGGAGTCCCAACTCCTACAATGAGCAGTTCTTC. Its protein product is CASWTSGSPNSYNEQFF.

For the CDR3, the DNA is TGTGCCAGCAGCTTATCGGAGGGGTACGAGCAGTACTTC. It yields the protein CASSLSEGYEQYF. This chain connects TRBV7-2 to TRBJ2-7, with a weak D call TRBD2 (6 bases). CDR1 is SGHTA, CDR2 FQGNSA, per germline. The CDR3 runs to 13 residues. The V end was cut by 2 bases, the J end by 4 bases, with 9 bases between.

The chain has TRBV6-5 and TRBJ1-2; D may be TRBD1 (5 bases). Trimming cost V 7 bases and J 8 bases, with 23 bases left between them. Germline V gives CDR1 MNHEY, CDR2 SVGAGI. This CDR3 is built from 15 residues. The CDR3, as DNA: TGTGCCAGCACCGGAACAGGAGTATGGACGTGGGGCTACACCTTC. Translation: CASTGTGVWTWGYTF.

The gene calls are TRBV9 and TRBJ2-3; 9 nucleotides agree with TRBD2. The CDR3 runs to 16 residues. Germline-derived CDR1 and CDR2 are SGDLS and YYNGEE. The ends lost 5 bases at V and 0 bases at J; junction bases unmatched: 7. The CDR3 here is CASSLGGGASTDTQYF. The CDR3 nucleotides read TGTGCCAGCAGTTTAGGCGGGGGGGCCAGCACAGATACGCAGTATTTT.

The chain recombines TRBV19 with TRBJ2-5; 10 bases line up with TRBD1. There are 16 residues in the CDR3. V trimming: 5 bases; J trimming: 4 bases; junction bases outside the gene matches: 10. In germline, CDR1 is LNHDA, CDR2 SQIVND (reference sequence). The CDR3 bases are TGTGCCAGTAGTCTCGACGACAGGGGGCTGGGAGAGACCCAGTACTTC. It specifies CASSLDDRGLGETQYF.

The gene calls are TRBV6-5 and TRBJ1-5; perhaps TRBD1 as D (6 bases). The CDR3 has 15 residues. Deletions cut 5 bases from V and 6 bases from J, with 17 bases between. The germline gives CDR1 MNHEY, CDR2 SVGAGI. The CDR3 sequence: CASSQIAGAGQPQHF. CDR3 nucleotides: TGTGCCAGCAGTCAGATAGCGGGGGCTGGTCAGCCCCAGCATTTT.

J is TRBJ2-5 and V is TRBV10-3; no definite D call. Germline-derived CDR1 and CDR2 are ENHRY and SYGVKD. Trimming shortened V by 2 bases and J by 5 bases, and 21 bases separated the two germline ends. This CDR3 is built from 17 residues. DNA of the CDR3: TGTGCCATCAGTGAGCCTGTGGCAGACCAGGTCCGGGAGACCCAGTACTTC. Translating it yields CAISEPVADQVRETQYF.

The V call is TRBV4-1, the J call TRBJ1-5, with D perhaps TRBD1 (6 bases). Germline V gene sequence: CDR1 MGHRA, CDR2 YSYEKL. The length of the CDR3 is 14 residues. V was trimmed by 5 bases and J by 7 bases, leaving 15 bases between them. The CDR3 region is CASSSYRAEQPQHF. CDR3 in DNA: TGCGCCAGCAGCAGTTACAGGGCGGAACAGCCCCAGCATTTT.

There are a few counts of this clone. The J gene is TRBJ2-2, the V gene TRBV3-1 (or the pseudogene TRBV3-2); D may be TRBD2 (5 bases). The CDR3 consists of 14 residues. V lost 1 base, J lost 7 bases, and 10 bases lay in between. The germline V gene encodes CDR1 LGHDT and CDR2 YNNKEL (reference sequence). CDR3 region: CASSQGRRIGELFF. CDR3 nucleotides: TGTGCCAGCAGCCAAGGGAGGCGAATCGGGGAGCTGTTTTTT.

This sequence joins TRBV29-1 and TRBJ2-7, with TRBD1 matching over 8 bases. Germline V gene lookup returns CDR1 SQVTM and CDR2 ANQGSEA. The CDR3 spans 13 residues. The J segment lost 7 bases and the V segment lost 6 bases, leaving 11 bases of the junction unmatched. The CDR3 DNA follows: TGCAGCGTCTGCGCGCAGGGGGCGGGTGAGCAGTACTTC. Protein product: CSVCAQGAGEQYF.

The chain carries TRBV7-9 and TRBJ2-2; perhaps TRBD1 as D (6 bases). The germline V gene encodes CDR1 SEHNR and CDR2 FQNEAQ (reference sequence). The CDR3 runs 15 residues. The V gene lost 1 base and the J gene lost 3 bases, with 9 bases spanning the gap. The CDR3 sequence is CASSLDREDTGELFF. The DNA of the CDR3 is TGTGCCAGCAGCTTAGACAGGGAAGACACCGGGGAGCTGTTTTTT.

The V and J genes are TRBV7-6 and TRBJ2-5; 12 nucleotides match TRBD2. V was clipped by 5 bases and J by 3 bases; unmatched bases: 4. Germline V CDR1 and CDR2: SGHVS, FNYEAQ. This CDR3 comprises 15 residues. The CDR3 nucleotides read TGTGCCAGCAGCCCCAGGACTAGCGGGGAAGAGACCCAGTACTTC. Its protein is CASSPRTSGEETQYF.